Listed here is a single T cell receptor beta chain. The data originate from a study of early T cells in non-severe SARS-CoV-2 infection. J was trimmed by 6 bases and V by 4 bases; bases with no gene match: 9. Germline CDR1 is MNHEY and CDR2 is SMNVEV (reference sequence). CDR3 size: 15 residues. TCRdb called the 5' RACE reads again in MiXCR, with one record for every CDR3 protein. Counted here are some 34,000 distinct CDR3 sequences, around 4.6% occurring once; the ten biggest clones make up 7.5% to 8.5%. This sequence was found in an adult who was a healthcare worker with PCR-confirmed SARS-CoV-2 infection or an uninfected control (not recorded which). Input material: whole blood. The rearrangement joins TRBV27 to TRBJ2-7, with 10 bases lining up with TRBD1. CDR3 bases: TGTGCCAGCAGTTGGGGGGACAGGGGATTCCTCGAGCAGTACTTC. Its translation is CASSWGDRGFLEQYF.